A single sample gave rise to the 3 T cell receptor beta chains below, sequenced in a study of cytomegalovirus exposure and HLA in healthy donors. The PCR made use of 60 Vbeta and 13 Jbeta primers. Profiling relied on immunoSEQ multiplex PCR, and the TCRdb table lists in-frame clones only, not all of them. The listing contains approximately 75,000 clones. Sequenced input: PBMCs. These receptor sequences come from a man between 40 and 49 years old in good health and CMV-seronegative.

This chain links TRBV5-1 with TRBJ2-1, with TRBD2 matching 11 bases. Germline CDR1 and CDR2: SGHRS and YFSETQ. V was clipped by 4 bases and J by 3 bases; unmatched bases: 3. CDR3 size: 15 residues. For the CDR3, the DNA is TGCGCCAGCAGCCACGGGACTAGCGGCTACAATGAGCAGTTCTTC. It translates to CASSHGTSGYNEQFF.

V and J are TRBV6-6 and TRBJ1-2, with D hard to call. Germline lookup yields CDR1 MNHNY and CDR2 SVGAGI (reference sequence). This CDR3 has 14 residues. The V and J ends lost 7 bases and 0 bases respectively, with 12 bases between them. As DNA, the CDR3 is TGTGCCAGCACCGCACAGAGTTCTAACTATGGCTACACCTTC. It translates to CASTAQSSNYGYTF.

The chain employs TRBV19 and TRBJ2-1; D is undetermined. This CDR3 spans 12 amino acids. The V and J ends lost 3 bases and 6 bases respectively, with 6 bases between them. The germline gives CDR1 LNHDA, CDR2 SQIVND (reference sequence). The CDR3 DNA sequence: TGTGCCAGTAGTATTAGAGGCAATGAGCAGTTCTTC. Protein: CASSIRGNEQFF. Combining the CDR3 with reference TRBV19 and TRBJ2-1 gives the whole variable domain DGGITQSPKYLFRKEGQNVTLSCEQNLNHDAMYWYRQDPGQGLRLIYYSQIVNDFQKGDIAEGYSVSREKKESFPLTVTSAQKNPTAFYLCASSIRGNEQFFGPGTRLTVL.